Listed below are T cell receptor beta chains from one sample, sequenced in a study of blood T cell repertoires in COVID-19. Repertoires were generated with immunoSEQ multiplex PCR, while TCRdb's copy carries only in-frame clones and drops some. This sample has roughly 250,000 clones, with 79% found just once. Sequences were obtained from peripheral blood. These receptors all stem from a woman in her thirties or forties with active or convalescent COVID-19. CDR3s include the opening cysteine and the closing phenylalanine or tryptophan. Each record gives: D gene, clone size, V gene, J gene, CDR3 protein, CDR3 DNA. The D gene is left open where the match is weak. Clone size appears in some rows only: once, few, many, or a class for an expanded clone.

.	.	TRBV11-2	TRBJ2-3	CASSLGGTSTDTQYF	TGTGCCAGCAGCTTGGGGGGTACTAGCACAGATACGCAGTATTTT
TRBD1	.	TRBV4-2	TRBJ1-1	CASSQDRGQSNTEAFF	TGTGCCAGCAGCCAAGACCGGGGACAGTCGAACACTGAAGCTTTCTTT
.	once	TRBV18	TRBJ1-1	CASSPPGQNTEAFF	TGTGCCAGCTCACCACCGGGACAGAACACTGAAGCTTTCTTT
TRBD1	.	TRBV7-2	TRBJ1-4	CASSKSGTGDEKLFF	TGTGCCAGCAGCAAATCCGGGACAGGAGATGAAAAACTGTTTTTT
.	.	TRBV5-4	TRBJ1-2	CASSPLKQTGKHGYTF	TGTGCCAGCAGCCCACTCAAACAAACGGGGAAACATGGCTACACCTTC
.	.	TRBV7-3	TRBJ2-1	CASSLSAVYNEQFF	TGTGCCAGCAGCTTATCGGCGGTCTACAATGAGCAGTTCTTC
TRBD1	.	TRBV27	TRBJ1-4	CASSLSDRGSGEKLFF	TGTGCCAGCAGTTTATCGGACAGGGGATCGGGTGAAAAACTGTTTTTT
.	once	TRBV2	TRBJ1-2	CASSGRLHYGYTF	TGTGCCAGCAGCGGCAGACTCCACTATGGCTACACCTTC
.	few	TRBV7-3	TRBJ1-5	CASSLNGPGSNQPQHF	TGTGCCAGCAGCTTAAATGGTCCGGGTAGCAATCAGCCCCAGCATTTT
TRBD1	.	TRBV4-1	TRBJ2-1	CASSLRQGNEQFF	TGCGCCAGCAGCCTTCGACAGGGGAATGAGCAGTTCTTC
TRBD1	.	TRBV9	TRBJ2-1	CASSGGQGAGLLFF	TGTGCCAGCAGCGGTGGACAGGGTGCCGGTTTGCTGTTCTTC
.	.	TRBV6-5	TRBJ1-1	CASRTLQENTEAFF	TGTGCCAGCAGGACGTTACAGGAGAACACTGAAGCTTTCTTT
.	.	TRBV6-5	TRBJ1-2	CASSYSGTSLRYGYTF	TGTGCCAGCAGTTACTCAGGGACTTCCCTGAGGTATGGCTACACCTTC
.	.	TRBV7-6	TRBJ1-3	CASSLARGSGNTIYF	TGTGCCAGCAGCTTAGCGCGGGGCTCTGGAAACACCATATATTTT
.	.	TRBV6-5	TRBJ2-7	CASTGLSPDREQYF	TGTGCCAGCACCGGACTCTCACCGGATCGGGAGCAGTACTTC
TRBD1	few	TRBV6-5	TRBJ2-1	CASTEGQGFRNEQFF	TGTGCCAGCACCGAGGGACAGGGTTTCCGCAATGAGCAGTTCTTC
TRBD1	.	TRBV10-3	TRBJ2-3	CAISDLKDRGLQDTQYF	TGTGCCATCAGTGATCTTAAGGACAGGGGGCTTCAAGATACGCAGTATTTT
TRBD2	.	TRBV7-9	TRBJ2-3	CASSRIAGGLLDTQYF	TGTGCCAGCAGCCGAATAGCGGGGGGGCTCCTAGATACGCAGTATTTT
TRBD1	once	TRBV5-1	TRBJ2-2	CASSPTGVDTGELFF	TGCGCCAGCAGCCCGACAGGGGTGGACACCGGGGAGCTGTTTTTT
.	.	TRBV5-1	TRBJ2-1	CASSLVGMGGNEQFF	TGCGCCAGCAGCTTGGTCGGAATGGGGGGCAATGAGCAGTTCTTC
TRBD2	.	TRBV11-2	TRBJ2-3	CASSPRGTSTDTQYF	TGTGCCAGCAGCCCGCGGGGGACTAGCACAGATACGCAGTATTTT
.	.	TRBV6-1	TRBJ2-1	CASSEGPGVHNEQFF	TGTGCCAGCAGTGAGGGCCCAGGGGTACACAATGAGCAGTTCTTC
TRBD2	.	TRBV29-1	TRBJ2-1	CSVRTSGDNEQFF	TGCAGCGTCAGAACTAGCGGGGACAATGAGCAGTTCTTC
TRBD2	.	TRBV6-5	TRBJ2-3	CASRPAGGPDTQYF	TGTGCCAGCAGACCAGCGGGGGGGCCAGATACGCAGTATTTT
TRBD1	few	TRBV7-3	TRBJ1-6	CASSSQGAGNSPLHF	TGTGCCAGCAGCTCACAGGGGGCGGGTAATTCACCCCTCCACTTT
TRBD2	.	TRBV30	TRBJ2-7	CAWNLSGDEQYF	TGTGCCTGGAACCTAAGCGGGGACGAGCAGTACTTC
.	few	TRBV29-1	TRBJ2-7	CSAAEGGSSYEQYF	TGCAGCGCCGCGGAAGGCGGAAGCTCCTACGAGCAGTACTTC
TRBD2	.	TRBV5-1	TRBJ2-3	CASSTSGGGPDTQYF	TGCGCCAGCAGCACTAGCGGGGGGGGCCCAGATACGCAGTATTTT
TRBD1	.	TRBV3-1/TRBV3-2	TRBJ2-2	CASSGQGARGELFF	TGTGCCAGCAGCGGACAGGGGGCGCGTGGGGAGCTGTTTTTT
TRBD1	.	TRBV15	TRBJ1-6	CATSSLGQGNSPLHF	TGTGCCACCAGCAGTCTGGGACAGGGGAATTCACCCCTCCACTTT
TRBD1	.	TRBV2	TRBJ2-2	CASRGQANTGELFF	TGTGCCAGCAGGGGACAGGCGAACACCGGGGAGCTGTTTTTT
.	.	TRBV7-3	TRBJ2-2	CASSLLAASTGELFF	TGTGCCAGCAGCTTACTGGCGGCTAGCACCGGGGAGCTGTTTTTT
TRBD1	.	TRBV27	TRBJ1-5	CASNRGYSNQPQHF	TGTGCCAGCAACAGGGGCTATAGCAATCAGCCCCAGCATTTT
.	.	TRBV7-9	TRBJ1-4	CASSDKQAATNEKLFF	TGTGCCAGCAGCGACAAACAGGCCGCAACTAATGAAAAACTGTTTTTT
.	.	TRBV7-8	TRBJ1-2	CASSLLMSTYESHYGYTF	TGTGCCAGCAGCTTATTGATGTCAACCTACGAGTCCCACTATGGCTACACCTTC
TRBD2	.	TRBV6-1	TRBJ2-1	CASSETLGTSGHNEQFF	TGTGCCAGCAGCGAAACCCTCGGGACTAGCGGACACAATGAGCAGTTCTTC